This T cell receptor (beta chain) is drawn from a study of blood T cells in healthy people across ages. At the level of the study: Template switching captured about one barcoded beta molecule per two T cells. Study-level points and caveats: Calculation of diversity from one million T cells yielded estimates considered to be underestimates.

Those donating, healthy Caucasian individuals from Russia, were aged roughly 6 to 95. The study isolated at least 6 million PBMCs from each sample. Combining a sample-barcoded 5' primer with a J-beta primer mix, a second PCR ran for about 7 to 11 cycles. TCRdb fed the 5' RACE reads into MiXCR, producing one record per CDR3 protein. The profile shows about 700,000 distinct CDR3 sequences, 32% of them singletons. This clonotype was counted many times. What it binds is unknown. CDR3 length: 16 amino acids. Trimming removed 1 base at V and 4 bases at J, with 14 bases between. Germline V lookup: CDR1 MNHEY, CDR2 SVGEGT.

Sequencing input: blood. The receptor was isolated from a woman older than 75 in good health. V usage is TRBV6-2 or TRBV6-3 and J usage is TRBJ1-5; D uncertain. The DNA for the CDR3 is TGTGCCAGCAGTTACTTCGGCTCGTTTGGGAATCAGCCCCAGCATTTT. The encoded protein is CASSYFGSFGNQPQHF.